This T cell receptor beta chain comes out of a study of patients and donors after allogeneic stem cell transplantation. One entry per CDR3 protein, called by TCRdb with MiXCR from the RT-PCR reads. The data contain roughly 940,000 distinct CDR3 sequences, approximately 18% of them singletons. Sequenced material: blood, either unsorted or a sorted T cell fraction (not recorded which). This receptor was taken from a human donor who was either an allogeneic HSCT recipient or a stem cell or donor lymphocyte infusion donor (not recorded which). It is not recorded whose cells these are; they may come from a transplant donor.

The CDR3 loop reads CASRNTGNQPQHF. The CDR3 DNA is TGTGCCAGCAGAAACACAGGGAATCAGCCCCAGCATTTT. V is TRBV12-3 or TRBV12-4 and J is TRBJ1-5; a possible D gene is TRBD1 (6 bases). V was trimmed by 6 bases and J by 4 bases, leaving 10 bases between them. The CDR3 contains 13 residues.